This T cell receptor (beta chain) was retrieved from a study of T cell clones after liver transplantation. Study at large: Until 12-24 months post-transplant, subjects got standard immunosuppression and no induction. Study-wide findings and caveats: Rather than being deleted, graft donor-reactive T cells may have moved into the graft.

The V gene's germline CDR1 is SGHNT and CDR2 YENEEA. The V end was cut by 7 bases, the J end by 5 bases, with 8 bases between. This CDR3 region has 12 residues. On this clone itself: Its antigen is unidentified.

Measured with immunoSEQ multiplex PCR; TCRdb has only the in-frame clones, and not every one. The profile shows roughly 70,000 clones, 90% of them singletons. The sample was CD4+ T cells from blood, taken before liver transplant. The sequence was collected from a human donor who received a liver transplant. The chain couples TRBV11-3 to TRBJ2-2; D uncertain. The CDR3 sequence is CASTLGTGELFF. CDR3 in DNA: TGTGCCAGCACCCTCGGGACCGGGGAGCTGTTTTTT. Full variable domain (remainder filled in from reference TRBV11-3 and TRBJ2-2): EAGVVQSPRYKIIEKKQPVAFWCNPISGHNTLYWYLQNLGQGPELLIRYENEEAVDDSQLPKDRFSAERLKGVDSTLKIQPAELGDSAVYLCASTLGTGELFFGEGSRLTVL.